These T cell receptor beta chains were read from a single sample in a study of T cells in localized non-small cell lung cancer. Generated by immunoSEQ multiplex PCR, the TCRdb table keeps only in-frame clones and is missing some. The repertoire holds 65,000 to 95,000 clones, 60% to 85% seen once, with about a fifth in the top ten. Sequenced here: PBMCs, sampled before any cancer treatment. These TCRs come from a man aged 35 to 70 with stage II squamous cell lung carcinoma. CDR3s include the opening cysteine and the closing phenylalanine or tryptophan. Fields, in order: clone size, D gene, J gene, V gene, CDR3 DNA, CDR3 protein. A D gene is named only where the DNA matches it firmly. The size entry is marked missing in some rows and otherwise reads once, few, many or a size class.

abundance: -
d_gene: TRBD1
j_gene: TRBJ1-5
v_gene: TRBV19
CDR3nt: TGTGCCAGTAGTACCGGACAGGTGTATAGCAATCAGCCCCAGCATTTT
CDR3aa: CASSTGQVYSNQPQHF

abundance: -
d_gene: TRBD2
j_gene: TRBJ2-1
v_gene: TRBV4-2
CDR3nt: TGTGCCAGCAGCCAAGGGCTAGCGGGAGGGTGGGATGAGCAGTTCTTC
CDR3aa: CASSQGLAGGWDEQFF

abundance: -
d_gene: -
j_gene: TRBJ2-7
v_gene: TRBV18
CDR3nt: TGTGCCAGCTCACCCCCCACTTCACAGGGGAGGTTAGCCTACGAGCAGTACTTC
CDR3aa: CASSPPTSQGRLAYEQYF

abundance: -
d_gene: -
j_gene: TRBJ1-1
v_gene: TRBV7-9
CDR3nt: TGTGCCAGCAATCGGGCCAAAGGCACTGAAGCTTTCTTT
CDR3aa: CASNRAKGTEAFF

abundance: -
d_gene: TRBD1
j_gene: TRBJ2-5
v_gene: TRBV7-2
CDR3nt: TGTGCCAGCAGCTTATCTAGGACAGGGGAGACCCAGTACTTC
CDR3aa: CASSLSRTGETQYF

abundance: -
d_gene: -
j_gene: TRBJ1-4
v_gene: TRBV7-2
CDR3nt: TGTGCCAGCAGCTTCAGGGTTGGCGAAAAACTGTTTTTT
CDR3aa: CASSFRVGEKLFF

abundance: -
d_gene: -
j_gene: TRBJ1-4
v_gene: TRBV5-1
CDR3nt: TGCGCCAGCAGCGAACAGGGAGCGGGTGAAAAACTGTTTTTT
CDR3aa: CASSEQGAGEKLFF

abundance: once
d_gene: TRBD1
j_gene: TRBJ1-5
v_gene: TRBV7-2
CDR3nt: TGTGCCAGCAGCTTATCGGCAACAGGGGGCTATCAGCCCCAGCATTTT
CDR3aa: CASSLSATGGYQPQHF

abundance: -
d_gene: -
j_gene: TRBJ2-7
v_gene: TRBV4-1
CDR3nt: TGCGCCAGCAGCCAAGGGATATCCTACGAGCAGTACTTC
CDR3aa: CASSQGISYEQYF

abundance: few
d_gene: TRBD2
j_gene: TRBJ2-2
v_gene: TRBV2
CDR3nt: TGTGCCAGCAGTGAAGCTAAGGGACTAGCGGGACCCGGGGAGCTGTTTTTT
CDR3aa: CASSEAKGLAGPGELFF

abundance: -
d_gene: -
j_gene: TRBJ2-1
v_gene: TRBV5-6
CDR3nt: TGTGCCAGCAGCTCCTCTTCAATTGTTGGCAATGAGCAGTTCTTC
CDR3aa: CASSSSSIVGNEQFF

abundance: -
d_gene: TRBD2
j_gene: TRBJ2-7
v_gene: TRBV5-1
CDR3nt: TGCGCCAGCAGCTCAAGAGCGGGAGGGGGCGAGCAGTACTTC
CDR3aa: CASSSRAGGGEQYF

abundance: -
d_gene: TRBD2
j_gene: TRBJ2-3
v_gene: TRBV7-7
CDR3nt: TGTGCTAGCAGCTTAGCGGCAGGGAGGGGAGATACGCAGTATTTT
CDR3aa: CASSLAAGRGDTQYF

abundance: -
d_gene: -
j_gene: TRBJ1-5
v_gene: TRBV28
CDR3nt: TGTGCCAGCAGTTTCAAACAGGGCCTCGGCATGGATCAGCCCCAGCATTTT
CDR3aa: CASSFKQGLGMDQPQHF

abundance: -
d_gene: -
j_gene: TRBJ1-1
v_gene: TRBV6-1
CDR3nt: TGTGCCAGCAGCGAGATAACTGAAGCTTTCTTT
CDR3aa: CASSEITEAFF

abundance: -
d_gene: -
j_gene: TRBJ1-1
v_gene: TRBV21-1
CDR3nt: TGTGCCAGCACCGTCTCCTCGGCTGAAGCTTTCTTT
CDR3aa: CASTVSSAEAFF

abundance: -
d_gene: -
j_gene: TRBJ2-7
v_gene: TRBV29-1
CDR3nt: TGCAGCGTTGGTCCCCCGTCGAGCGGCTCCTACGAGCAGTACTTC
CDR3aa: CSVGPPSSGSYEQYF

abundance: few
d_gene: TRBD1
j_gene: TRBJ1-1
v_gene: TRBV5-4
CDR3nt: TGTGCCAGCAGGGGGGACAGGAACACTGAAGCTTTCTTT
CDR3aa: CASRGDRNTEAFF

abundance: few
d_gene: -
j_gene: TRBJ1-5
v_gene: TRBV7-8
CDR3nt: TGTGCCAGCAGCCTAAGGGGCAATCAGCCCCAGCATTTT
CDR3aa: CASSLRGNQPQHF

abundance: -
d_gene: -
j_gene: TRBJ2-5
v_gene: TRBV7-9
CDR3nt: TGTGCCAGCAGCTTAGGAAATCAAGAGACCCAGTACTTC
CDR3aa: CASSLGNQETQYF

abundance: -
d_gene: -
j_gene: TRBJ2-7
v_gene: TRBV28
CDR3nt: TGTGCCAGCAGGAGGCCAGGGGACCACGAGCAGTACTTC
CDR3aa: CASRRPGDHEQYF

abundance: -
d_gene: -
j_gene: TRBJ1-1
v_gene: TRBV7-8
CDR3nt: TGTGCCAGCAGCTTTAGGGACAACACTGAAGCTTTCTTT
CDR3aa: CASSFRDNTEAFF

abundance: hyperexpanded
d_gene: TRBD1
j_gene: TRBJ1-4
v_gene: TRBV4-2
CDR3nt: TGTGCCAGCAGCCAATGGGGACAGGGGGCTGAAAAACTGTTTTTT
CDR3aa: CASSQWGQGAEKLFF

abundance: -
d_gene: -
j_gene: TRBJ1-1
v_gene: TRBV29-1
CDR3nt: TGCAGCGCCCGGTCTTGGAACACTGAAGCTTTCTTT
CDR3aa: CSARSWNTEAFF

abundance: -
d_gene: -
j_gene: TRBJ1-3
v_gene: TRBV4-1
CDR3nt: TGCGCCAGCAGCCAAGAGCCCGGTCAGGTGAGCTCTGGAAACACCATATATTTT
CDR3aa: CASSQEPGQVSSGNTIYF

abundance: once
d_gene: TRBD2
j_gene: TRBJ2-5
v_gene: TRBV18
CDR3nt: TGTGCCAGCTCACCTGGGACTAGTTCAAAGACCCAGTACTTC
CDR3aa: CASSPGTSSKTQYF

abundance: -
d_gene: -
j_gene: TRBJ1-2
v_gene: TRBV7-9
CDR3nt: TGTGCCAGCAGCTTAATGGGCAGAGACGGTGGCTACACCTTC
CDR3aa: CASSLMGRDGGYTF

abundance: once
d_gene: -
j_gene: TRBJ1-1
v_gene: TRBV5-1
CDR3nt: TGCGCCAGCAGCTTGGAGGGCCCGTCTGAAGCTTTCTTT
CDR3aa: CASSLEGPSEAFF

abundance: -
d_gene: TRBD1
j_gene: TRBJ2-1
v_gene: TRBV9
CDR3nt: TGTGCCAGCAGCCCTCAGGGGGCCTACAATGAGCAGTTCTTC
CDR3aa: CASSPQGAYNEQFF

abundance: -
d_gene: TRBD1
j_gene: TRBJ2-7
v_gene: TRBV6-1
CDR3nt: TGTGCCAGCAGTGATCGGACAGGGGGCGATGGGGAGCAGTACTTC
CDR3aa: CASSDRTGGDGEQYF

abundance: -
d_gene: TRBD2
j_gene: TRBJ2-1
v_gene: TRBV7-3
CDR3nt: TGTGCCAGCAGCTCTTCCGGGACTAGACCCATCCATGAGCAGTTCTTC
CDR3aa: CASSSSGTRPIHEQFF

abundance: -
d_gene: -
j_gene: TRBJ1-2
v_gene: TRBV4-3
CDR3nt: TGCGCCAGCAGCCCGACAGTAGATTTTAACTATGGCTACACCTTC
CDR3aa: CASSPTVDFNYGYTF

abundance: -
d_gene: -
j_gene: TRBJ2-7
v_gene: TRBV11-3
CDR3nt: TGTGCCAGCAGCCCCGGACCCGGCGAGCAGTACTTC
CDR3aa: CASSPGPGEQYF

abundance: -
d_gene: -
j_gene: TRBJ2-1
v_gene: TRBV25-1
CDR3nt: TGTGCCAGCAGTGAATGGGGGAGCTCCTACAATGAGCAGTTCTTC
CDR3aa: CASSEWGSSYNEQFF

abundance: -
d_gene: -
j_gene: TRBJ2-7
v_gene: TRBV5-1
CDR3nt: TGCGCCAGCAGCTTAGACAGCGTCGCCGAGCAGTACTTC
CDR3aa: CASSLDSVAEQYF

abundance: -
d_gene: -
j_gene: TRBJ2-5
v_gene: TRBV7-6
CDR3nt: TGTGCCAGCAGCTTAGGGGGTGGGCAAGAGACCCAGTACTTC
CDR3aa: CASSLGGGQETQYF

abundance: few
d_gene: -
j_gene: TRBJ2-1
v_gene: TRBV9
CDR3nt: TGTGCCAGCAGCGTAGGAACGATAGGGGGTAATGAGCAGTTCTTC
CDR3aa: CASSVGTIGGNEQFF

abundance: -
d_gene: -
j_gene: TRBJ1-1
v_gene: TRBV29-1
CDR3nt: TGCAGCGTTTCCCACGGATGGGGGAACACTGAAGCTTTCTTT
CDR3aa: CSVSHGWGNTEAFF

abundance: -
d_gene: -
j_gene: TRBJ2-7
v_gene: TRBV30
CDR3nt: TGTGCCTGGAGTAAGTGGCAGGGCCCCTACGAGCAGTACTTC
CDR3aa: CAWSKWQGPYEQYF

abundance: -
d_gene: -
j_gene: TRBJ1-4
v_gene: TRBV6-5
CDR3nt: TGTGCCAGCAGTTACTCAACAAACCCCGCTAATGAAAAACTGTTTTTT
CDR3aa: CASSYSTNPANEKLFF

abundance: -
d_gene: -
j_gene: TRBJ1-3
v_gene: TRBV4-3
CDR3nt: TGCGCCAGCAGCCAAGATACGTTCTCTGGAAACACCATATATTTT
CDR3aa: CASSQDTFSGNTIYF

abundance: -
d_gene: TRBD1
j_gene: TRBJ2-3
v_gene: TRBV6-1
CDR3nt: TGTGCCAGCAGTAGTGTGGGACAGGTCACAGATACGCAGTATTTT
CDR3aa: CASSSVGQVTDTQYF

abundance: few
d_gene: TRBD1
j_gene: TRBJ2-7
v_gene: TRBV2
CDR3nt: TGTGCCAGCAAGTTCCGGGACAGGGGCTACGAGCAGTACTTC
CDR3aa: CASKFRDRGYEQYF

abundance: -
d_gene: TRBD2
j_gene: TRBJ2-7
v_gene: TRBV27
CDR3nt: TGTGCCAGCAGGGCTAGCGGGAGTCAAAACGAGCAGTACTTC
CDR3aa: CASRASGSQNEQYF

abundance: -
d_gene: -
j_gene: TRBJ1-1
v_gene: TRBV5-1
CDR3nt: TGCGCCAGCAGCTTGGCAGCAGAGATGAACACTGAAGCTTTCTTT
CDR3aa: CASSLAAEMNTEAFF

abundance: few
d_gene: TRBD1
j_gene: TRBJ2-1
v_gene: TRBV18
CDR3nt: TGTGCCAGCTCACCAGCCGGGACAGGGTTCGATGAGCAGTTCTTC
CDR3aa: CASSPAGTGFDEQFF

abundance: -
d_gene: -
j_gene: TRBJ1-1
v_gene: TRBV7-9
CDR3nt: TGTGCCAGCAGCCGGAGACAGGATGAAGCTTTCTTT
CDR3aa: CASSRRQDEAFF

abundance: -
d_gene: TRBD1
j_gene: TRBJ2-3
v_gene: TRBV5-4
CDR3nt: TGTGCCAGCAGCTTATTCGGGACAGGTAAGGATACGCAGTATTTT
CDR3aa: CASSLFGTGKDTQYF

abundance: -
d_gene: -
j_gene: TRBJ2-1
v_gene: TRBV5-4
CDR3nt: TGTGCCAGCAGCCCGGGCGGGGGCATTGAGCAGTTCTTC
CDR3aa: CASSPGGGIEQFF

abundance: -
d_gene: TRBD1
j_gene: TRBJ1-4
v_gene: TRBV18
CDR3nt: TGTGCCAGCTCACCACCTCTGGGACAGGGAGATGAAAAACTGTTTTTT
CDR3aa: CASSPPLGQGDEKLFF

abundance: -
d_gene: -
j_gene: TRBJ2-7
v_gene: TRBV6-5
CDR3nt: TGTGCCAGCAGTTACTCGGGAGAGGGTTACGAGCAGTACTTC
CDR3aa: CASSYSGEGYEQYF

abundance: -
d_gene: -
j_gene: TRBJ1-5
v_gene: TRBV10-2
CDR3nt: TGCGCCACCTCGGTCGGCGGCGGCAATCAGCCCCAGCATTTT
CDR3aa: CATSVGGGNQPQHF

abundance: many
d_gene: TRBD1
j_gene: TRBJ2-7
v_gene: TRBV27
CDR3nt: TGTGCCAGCAGGTTCGCCGGGACAGGGACCTACGAGCAGTACTTC
CDR3aa: CASRFAGTGTYEQYF

abundance: -
d_gene: TRBD2
j_gene: TRBJ2-7
v_gene: TRBV27
CDR3nt: TGTGCCAGCAGCCGTAGCGGGAGTGGGTACGAGCAGTACTTC
CDR3aa: CASSRSGSGYEQYF

abundance: -
d_gene: -
j_gene: TRBJ1-1
v_gene: TRBV7-9
CDR3nt: TGTGCCAGCAGCTCAGGACGGATAAACACTGAAGCTTTCTTT
CDR3aa: CASSSGRINTEAFF

abundance: -
d_gene: TRBD2
j_gene: TRBJ2-5
v_gene: TRBV9
CDR3nt: TGTGCCAGCAGCGGGTCAACGGGACTAGCGGGGGTGGAGACCCAGTACTTC
CDR3aa: CASSGSTGLAGVETQYF

abundance: -
d_gene: -
j_gene: TRBJ2-2
v_gene: TRBV27
CDR3nt: TGTGCCAGCAGTTTATTCGCTAGCGTGAACACCGGGGAGCTGTTTTTT
CDR3aa: CASSLFASVNTGELFF

abundance: -
d_gene: -
j_gene: TRBJ1-1
v_gene: TRBV18
CDR3nt: TGTGCCAGCTCACGAGTCCAGGGTTCGTGGCTTGAAGCTTTCTTT
CDR3aa: CASSRVQGSWLEAFF

abundance: -
d_gene: TRBD1
j_gene: TRBJ1-2
v_gene: TRBV29-1
CDR3nt: TGCAGCGTTGAAGTTAACAGGGGCCATGGCTACACCTTC
CDR3aa: CSVEVNRGHGYTF